Reported below is one T cell receptor beta chain. The sample has other DNA sequences that encode this CDR3 too. The entry originates in a study of shared clonotypes between healthy human individuals. The V end was cut by 6 bases, the J end by 1 base, with 3 bases between. The V gene's germline CDR1 is MDHEN and CDR2 SYDVKM. This CDR3 contains 11 residues. Sequenced by immunoSEQ multiplex PCR; TCRdb stores in-frame clones only, minus some. The sample holds approximately 2.1 million clones, approximately 93% seen once. Input material: naive CD4+ T cells from PBMCs. Stated subset: CD45RA+ positively selected. This chain links TRBV28 with TRBJ2-5; D is uncertain. This TCR was sampled from a man in his late teens or twenties in good health. Some clones in this sample may be carry-over from other donors' samples. CDR3 bases: TGTGCCAGCAGGGCCCAAGAGACCCAGTACTTC. This gives the protein CASRAQETQYF.